These 12 T cell receptor beta chains were sequenced from one sample in a study of blood T cell repertoires in COVID-19. Assay used: immunoSEQ multiplex PCR; TCRdb lists only in-frame clones, some missing. The data show 300,000 or so clones, nearly 90% seen once. The sample taken for sequencing was PBMCs or T cells enriched from blood (not recorded which). These receptors came from a woman aged 25 to 39 who had recovered from COVID-19.

The chain combines TRBV5-1 with TRBJ1-1, with 7 bases identical to TRBD1. Germline trimming cut 3 bases from V and 4 bases from J; bases unmatched to any gene: 9. Germline V gene sequence: CDR1 SGHRS, CDR2 YFSETQ. The CDR3 totals 15 residues. CDR3 DNA sequence: TGCGCCAGCAGCTCAAGGGGACAGACATTCACTGAAGCTTTCTTT. This gives the protein CASSSRGQTFTEAFF.

The J gene is TRBJ2-6, the V gene TRBV24-1; a possible D gene is TRBD2 (6 bases). Germline V gene sequence: CDR1 KGHDR, CDR2 SFDVKD. The V and J ends lost 2 bases and 2 bases respectively, with 9 bases between them. This CDR3 region has 16 residues. The CDR3 loop reads CATSDSGEAGANVLTF. The DNA for the CDR3 is TGTGCCACCAGTGATTCGGGGGAGGCTGGGGCCAACGTCCTGACTTTC.

The rearrangement uses TRBV11-3 and TRBJ1-2, with TRBD1 identical over 8 bases. With 1 base clipped from V and 6 bases from J, the junction kept 4 bases outside the gene matches. This CDR3 is 14 amino acids long. From germline, CDR1 is SGHNT and CDR2 YENEEA. CDR3 nucleotides: TGTGCCAGCAGCTTAGGTGGACAGGGCGATGGCTACACCTTC. Translated: CASSLGGQGDGYTF.

The J gene is TRBJ1-6, the V gene TRBV9; D remains unclear. Trimming shortened V by 4 bases and J by 3 bases, and 11 bases separated the two germline ends. Germline V lookup: CDR1 SGDLS, CDR2 YYNGEE. This CDR3 contains 15 residues. CDR3 DNA: TGTGCCAGCAGCCCCCACCGGAGCTATAATTCACCCCTCCACTTT. Its protein is CASSPHRSYNSPLHF.

This chain links TRBV5-1 with TRBJ1-6, with D possibly being TRBD1 (6 bases). V shed 0 bases and J shed 16 bases, with 11 bases lying between them. Germline assignment: CDR1 SGHRS and CDR2 YFSETQ. The CDR3 contains 12 residues. The CDR3 coding sequence is TGCGCCAGCAGCTTGGACAGGGACACACTCCACTTT. The encoded protein is CASSLDRDTLHF.

The chain recombines TRBV4-2 with TRBJ1-1, with TRBD1 as a possible D gene (6 bases). From germline, CDR1 is LGHNA and CDR2 YNFKEQ. V lost 0 bases, J lost 5 bases, and 13 bases lay in between. The CDR3 is 15 residues long. Here the CDR3 reads CASSQEGAVRTEAFF. CDR3 DNA sequence: TGTGCCAGCAGCCAAGAGGGGGCCGTCAGGACTGAAGCTTTCTTT.

V and J are TRBV7-2 and TRBJ2-1, with 8 positions matching TRBD2. V lost 5 bases, J lost 8 bases, and 11 bases stayed unmatched. The CDR3 loop spans 15 amino acids. The germline V gene encodes CDR1 SGHTA and CDR2 FQGNSA. The CDR3 region has the DNA TGTGCCAGCAGCCCCGGACTAGCCCCCCAGTATGAGCAGTTCTTC. Protein sequence: CASSPGLAPQYEQFF.

This sequence joins TRBV4-2 and TRBJ2-5; TRBD2 matches 10 bases. The CDR3 covers 18 residues. The ends lost 0 bases at V and 6 bases at J; junction bases unmatched: 13. Germline V gives CDR1 LGHNA, CDR2 YNFKEQ. The CDR3 sequence: CASSQDRSSGGQRKTQYF. CDR3 in DNA: TGTGCCAGCAGCCAAGATCGGTCTAGCGGGGGCCAAAGGAAGACCCAGTACTTC.

This clone has a handful of counts. The rearrangement joins TRBV29-1 to TRBJ1-2; a possible D gene is TRBD1 (5 bases). The CDR3 spans 13 residues. V was clipped by 6 bases and J by 4 bases, with 15 bases between them. Germline lookup yields CDR1 SQVTM and CDR2 ANQGSEA. The CDR3 nucleotides are TGCAGCGTCGCCTCGCAGGGAATCTATGGCTACACCTTC. Translated, it gives CSVASQGIYGYTF.

The CDR3 spells CASSVRTGGTEAFF. The DNA of the CDR3 is TGTGCCAGCAGCGTACGGACAGGGGGGACTGAAGCTTTCTTT. The V call is TRBV3-1 (or the pseudogene TRBV3-2), the J call TRBJ1-1, with 10 positions matching TRBD1. Trimming removed 5 bases from V and 5 bases from J; junction bases left unmatched: 5. CDR3 length: 14 amino acids. The V gene's germline CDR1 is LGHDT and CDR2 YNNKEL (reference sequence).

V usage is TRBV4-1 and J usage is TRBJ2-1; 9 bases fit TRBD2. Germline V gene lookup returns CDR1 MGHRA and CDR2 YSYEKL. The CDR3 loop spans 17 amino acids. J gave up 1 base and V 3 bases, and 7 bases lay outside the gene matches. Here the CDR3 DNA reads TGCGCCAGCAGCCACCGACTAGCGGCGGGGTCCTACAATGAGCAGTTCTTC. Encoded protein: CASSHRLAAGSYNEQFF.

This sequence joins TRBV4-1 and TRBJ1-2; D gene unclear. With 2 bases removed from V and 5 bases from J, the gap between germline ends came to 15 bases. Germline V gene sequence: CDR1 MGHRA, CDR2 YSYEKL. CDR3 size: 15 residues. DNA for the CDR3: TGCGCCAGCAGCCAACCCTATAGCGGAGAGTATGGCTACACCTTC. Translating gives CASSQPYSGEYGYTF.